The clone carrying this T cell receptor (beta chain) was seen just once. No antigen is known for it. With 60 Vbeta and 13 Jbeta primers, the PCR was carried out. Generated by immunoSEQ multiplex PCR, the TCRdb table keeps only in-frame clones and is missing some. The table records fewer than 200,000 clones, about 81% of them present only once. The entry originates in a study of cytomegalovirus exposure and HLA in healthy donors. Overall study findings and caveats: With DRB1 most and HLA-C fewest, TCR association rates differed between HLA loci in a later analysis.

The CDR3 extends over 16 amino acids. The germline V and J ends were trimmed by 4 bases and 5 bases, with 17 bases remaining between them. From germline, CDR1 is ENHRY and CDR2 SYGVKD. This chain joins TRBV10-3 and TRBJ2-2, with D possibly being TRBD2 (6 bases). Sequenced input: PBMCs. The source is a woman in her forties or fifties in good health and CMV-seropositive. CDR3 DNA sequence: TGTGCCATCAGTGCGTTAGCGGCGGGAAAGACCGGGGAGCTGTTTTTT. Translated: CAISALAAGKTGELFF.